Listed here are 19 T cell receptor beta chains from one sample, sequenced in a study of T cells after yellow fever vaccination. TCRdb independently ran MiXCR on the 5' RACE reads; one entry per CDR3 protein. The sample gives 250,000 to 300,000 distinct CDR3 sequences, around 4.9% of which show up once; around 3.3% is in the top ten. The sample consisted of CD4+ T cells sorted from PBMCs, taken on the day of the yellow fever booster vaccination. The origin of the receptors is a man between 18 and 35 years old who received the YFV17D yellow fever vaccine.

This clonotype was counted many times. The chain recombines TRBV20-1 with TRBJ1-1; 7 nucleotides align to TRBD1. The V segment lost 2 bases and the J segment 1 base; nucleotides outside the gene matches: 4. This CDR3 region has 14 residues. The germline V gene encodes CDR1 DFQATT and CDR2 SNEGSKA (reference sequence). CDR3 DNA sequence: TGCAGTGCTAGACGGACAGGAGAGAACACTGAAGCTTTCTTT. Translated: CSARRTGENTEAFF.

The chain recombines TRBV5-1 with TRBJ2-3, with D unclear. V gave up 0 bases and J gave up 5 bases, with 13 bases separating them. The CDR3 length is 15 residues. Germline V gives CDR1 SGHRS, CDR2 YFSETQ. The chain's CDR3 is CASSLVGSLGDTQYF. The CDR3 region has the DNA TGCGCCAGCAGCTTGGTAGGCAGCTTGGGAGATACGCAGTATTTT.

The V and J genes are TRBV4-3 and TRBJ2-3, with TRBD2 as a possible D gene (6 bases). This CDR3 comprises 16 residues. The germline CDR1 and CDR2 sequences are LGHNA and YSLEER. Trimming left V 3 bases short and J 0 bases short, with 13 bases between. This CDR3 is CASSQGTVSSTDTQYF. CDR3 DNA sequence: TGCGCCAGCAGCCAGGGGACTGTATCTAGCACAGATACGCAGTATTTT.

The chain joins TRBV14 to TRBJ2-7, with 8 bases lining up with TRBD2. V lost 3 bases to trimming and J lost 6 bases; unmatched junction nucleotides: 7. The germline V gene encodes CDR1 SGHDN and CDR2 FVKESK. This CDR3 is built from 14 residues. The CDR3 sequence is CASSHRGGRGEQYV. In DNA, the CDR3 is TGTGCCAGCAGCCATCGGGGGGGCCGAGGCGAGCAGTACGTC.

This clonotype was picked up a small number of times. The rearrangement joins TRBV6-5 to TRBJ1-6, with 8 bases fitting TRBD1. With 6 bases clipped from V and 10 bases from J, the junction kept 8 bases outside the gene matches. In germline, CDR1 is MNHEY, CDR2 SVGAGI. The CDR3 contains 14 residues. As DNA, the CDR3 is TGTGCCAGCAGCCAGGACAGGGATGGGTCACCCCTCCACTTT. Translated: CASSQDRDGSPLHF.

This chain joins TRBV7-2 and TRBJ1-4; a weak D match, TRBD1 (6 bases). CDR3 size: 15 residues. CDR1 and CDR2 from the germline V gene are SGHTA and FQGNSA. V was pared by 5 bases and J by 13 bases, with 23 bases between. CDR3 bases: TGTGCCAGCAGCCCGCCGACAGGACCAGCCGAGGGACTGTTTTTT. Amino acid sequence: CASSPPTGPAEGLFF.

This clonotype has ten or more counts. This chain links TRBV6-2 or TRBV6-3 with TRBJ1-6; 8 nucleotides match TRBD1. The V gene's germline CDR1 is MNHEY and CDR2 SVGEGT. The CDR3 has 18 residues. J was trimmed by 0 bases and V by 5 bases; bases with no gene match: 9. The chain's CDR3 is CASSGRQGLSSYNSPLHF. Written as DNA, the CDR3 is TGTGCCAGCAGTGGACGACAGGGGCTGAGCTCCTATAATTCACCCCTCCACTTT.

The chain couples TRBV10-3 to TRBJ2-7; either TRBD1 or TRBD2 may fit D (6 bases each). This CDR3 region has 14 residues. Germline CDR1 and CDR2: ENHRY and SYGVKD. The V end was cut by 3 bases, the J end by 6 bases, with 15 bases between. CDR3 coding DNA: TGTGCCATCAGTGAACCGACGGAGGGGGGCGAGCAGTACGTC. Encoded protein: CAISEPTEGGEQYV.

This clonotype showed up just a few times. The rearrangement links TRBV7-2 to TRBJ1-2; D is perhaps TRBD1 (6 bases). Germline CDR1 SGHTA, CDR2 FQGNSA. The CDR3 is 14 residues long. V dropped 1 base and J dropped 1 base, with 7 bases sitting between them. CDR3 sequence reads: CASSLGTDNYGYTF. The DNA of the CDR3 is TGTGCCAGCAGCTTAGGGACAGATAACTATGGCTACACCTTC.

The rearrangement uses TRBV10-3 and TRBJ2-3; D is perhaps TRBD1 or TRBD2 (6 bases each). CDR1 is ENHRY, CDR2 SYGVKD, per germline. The V gene lost 8 bases and the J gene lost 2 bases, with 8 bases spanning the gap. The CDR3 contains 12 residues. For the CDR3, the DNA is TGTGCCATCGGGGGGCCCACAGATACGCAGTATTTT. Its protein is CAIGGPTDTQYF.

This clonotype has a handful of counts. The V gene is TRBV12-3 or TRBV12-4, the J gene TRBJ1-2; 7 bases line up with TRBD1. Germline trimming cut 1 base from V and 8 bases from J; bases unmatched to any gene: 13. The CDR3 runs 16 residues. The CDR3 protein is CASSLVPLTGREGYTF. Here the CDR3 DNA reads TGTGCCAGCAGTTTAGTCCCCTTGACAGGGCGTGAGGGCTACACCTTC.

This clonotype was counted a few times. The V call is TRBV5-4, the J call TRBJ2-1, with 11 bases lining up with TRBD2. In germline, CDR1 is SGHNT, CDR2 YYREEE (reference sequence). Trimming removed 5 bases from V and 1 base from J; junction bases left unmatched: 5. The CDR3 has 16 amino acids. CDR3 sequence: CASSSGGALSYNEQFF. Here the CDR3 DNA reads TGTGCCAGCAGTAGCGGGGGGGCCCTTTCCTACAATGAGCAGTTCTTC.

This clonotype was recorded at least ten times. This chain uses TRBV28 with TRBJ2-2; D may be TRBD1 (6 bases). The CDR3 contains 18 residues. Germline CDR1 MDHEN, CDR2 SYDVKM. Trimming left V 3 bases short and J 5 bases short, with 22 bases between. CDR3 in amino acids: CASSFPGLTGLGTGELFF. In DNA, the CDR3 is TGTGCCAGCAGTTTCCCCGGGCTAACAGGGTTGGGGACCGGGGAGCTGTTTTTT.

This clonotype was detected many times. The V gene is TRBV5-1, the J gene TRBJ2-1, with 9 nucleotides matching TRBD2. The length of the CDR3 is 18 residues. Germline V CDR1 and CDR2: SGHRS, YFSETQ. The V segment lost 4 bases and the J segment 1 base; nucleotides outside the gene matches: 12. The CDR3: CASSAYGTSRQSYNEQFF. The CDR3 DNA reads TGCGCCAGCAGCGCCTACGGGACTAGCCGGCAGTCCTACAATGAGCAGTTCTTC.

In this sample, this clonotype turned up a few times. The chain couples TRBV7-9 to TRBJ1-1; 7 positions match TRBD1. This CDR3 has 15 amino acids. V lost 0 bases and J lost 2; bases outside the gene matches: 3. Germline V gene lookup returns CDR1 SEHNR and CDR2 FQNEAQ (reference sequence). The CDR3 here is CASSLADRENTEAFF. For the CDR3, the DNA is TGTGCCAGCAGCTTAGCCGACAGGGAAAACACTGAAGCTTTCTTT.

The gene calls are TRBV19 and TRBJ2-4, with 8 bases fitting TRBD1. Losses at the gene ends were 10 bases for V and 8 bases for J; bases not matched to a gene: 10. The V gene's germline CDR1 is LNHDA and CDR2 SQIVND (reference sequence). The length of the CDR3 is 13 residues. CDR3 nucleotides: TGTGCCACCAGCTGGGACAGGACGGACATTCAGTACTTC. Encoded protein: CATSWDRTDIQYF.

This clonotype has a handful of counts. This chain links TRBV4-3 with TRBJ2-1; no firm D call. This CDR3 comprises 16 residues. V was trimmed by 4 bases and J by 0 bases, leaving 13 bases between them. Germline lookup yields CDR1 LGHNA and CDR2 YSLEER. Here the CDR3 reads CASSRWASSSYNEQFF. Here the CDR3 DNA reads TGCGCCAGCAGCCGATGGGCTTCGAGCTCCTACAATGAGCAGTTCTTC.

The gene calls are TRBV5-1 and TRBJ1-1; TRBD1 matches 8 bases. From germline, CDR1 is SGHRS and CDR2 YFSETQ. The CDR3 extends over 12 amino acids. V shed 7 bases and J 4 bases; nucleotides not matched to a gene: 3. CDR3 nucleotides: TGCGCCAGCCGACAGGGGACCACTGAAGCTTTCTTT. Its protein is CASRQGTTEAFF.

This clonotype was counted a few times. The chain joins TRBV4-1 to TRBJ1-4, with D uncertain. The ends were cut back, 1 base at V and 4 bases at J, with 10 bases in the middle. The CDR3 covers 15 residues. Per the germline V gene, CDR1 is MGHRA and CDR2 is YSYEKL. CDR3 nucleotide sequence: TGCGCCAGCAGCCAAGCGGTTACAGTTAATGAAAAACTGTTTTTT. Encoded protein: CASSQAVTVNEKLFF.